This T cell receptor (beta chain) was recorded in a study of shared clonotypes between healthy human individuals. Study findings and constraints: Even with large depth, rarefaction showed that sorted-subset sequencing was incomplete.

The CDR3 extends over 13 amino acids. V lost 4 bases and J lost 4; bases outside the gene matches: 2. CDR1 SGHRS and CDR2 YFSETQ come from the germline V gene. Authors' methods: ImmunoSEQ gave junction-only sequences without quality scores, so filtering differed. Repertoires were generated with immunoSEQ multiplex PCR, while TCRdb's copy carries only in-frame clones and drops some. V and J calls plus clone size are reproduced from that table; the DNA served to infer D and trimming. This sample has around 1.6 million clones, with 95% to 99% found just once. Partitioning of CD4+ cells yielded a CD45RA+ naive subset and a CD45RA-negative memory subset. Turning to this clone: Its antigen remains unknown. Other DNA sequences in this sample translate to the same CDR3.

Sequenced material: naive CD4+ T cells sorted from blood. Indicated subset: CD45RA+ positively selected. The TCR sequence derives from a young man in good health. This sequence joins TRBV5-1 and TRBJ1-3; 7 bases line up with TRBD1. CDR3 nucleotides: TGCGCCAGCAGCGGGGGACAGGGAAACACCATATATTTT. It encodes CASSGGQGNTIYF.